Each of the 19 T cell receptor beta chains below was sequenced from the same sample in a study of shared clonotypes between healthy human individuals. Sequencing was performed with immunoSEQ multiplex PCR; in TCRdb, only in-frame clones are kept and a portion is missing. The sample yields approximately 2.5 million clones, roughly 93% seen once. The sequencing sample was made of naive CD4+ T cells from PBMCs. Regarding subset: CD45RA+ positively selected. The receptors shown here come from a man aged 18 to 30 in good health. Some clones in this sample may be carry-over from other donors' samples.

V usage is TRBV27 and J usage is TRBJ2-2; 10 bases fit TRBD2. The CDR3 runs 16 residues. Per the germline V gene, CDR1 is MNHEY and CDR2 is SMNVEV (reference sequence). The V gene end was trimmed by 5 bases and the J gene end by 8 bases; junction bases not matched to a gene: 11. CDR3 sequence: CASSHSLGTSVGELFF. CDR3 in DNA: TGTGCCAGCAGTCACAGCCTCGGGACTAGCGTAGGGGAGCTGTTTTTT.

The rearrangement joins TRBV5-1 to TRBJ2-7; 8 nucleotides line up with TRBD1. The ends lost 1 base at V and 5 bases at J; junction bases unmatched: 8. The CDR3 loop spans 15 amino acids. Germline CDR1 reads SGHRS; CDR2 reads YFSETQ. In DNA form, the CDR3 reads TGCGCCAGCAGCTTGAAGCCGCCGACAGGGGACGAGCAGTACTTC. As protein: CASSLKPPTGDEQYF.

The CDR3 DNA follows: TGCGCCAGCAGTGGAAGGCCAGCAACTAATGAAAAACTGTTTTTT. This sequence encodes CASSGRPATNEKLFF. The rearrangement joins TRBV5-1 to TRBJ1-4, with D unresolved. Trimming cost V 5 bases and J 0 bases, with 11 bases left between them. The CDR3 has 15 amino acids. Germline CDR1 and CDR2: SGHRS and YFSETQ.

The chain combines TRBV7-3 with TRBJ2-5; 9 bases align to TRBD1. With 2 bases clipped from V and 5 bases from J, the junction kept 9 bases outside the gene matches. Germline CDR1 SGHTA, CDR2 FQGTGA. The CDR3 runs 16 residues. CDR3 sequence: CASSLQGQGLSETQYF. The CDR3 DNA reads TGTGCCAGCAGCTTACAGGGACAGGGTTTGTCGGAGACCCAGTACTTC.

The CDR3 sequence: CAWSVGTSGISYEQYF. The DNA for the CDR3 is TGTGCCTGGAGTGTGGGGACTAGCGGGATAAGCTACGAGCAGTACTTC. The chain has TRBV30 and TRBJ2-7; 13 bases map to TRBD2. The ends lost 0 bases at V and 3 bases at J; junction bases unmatched: 5. CDR1 and CDR2 (germline): GTSNPN, SVGIG (reference sequence). The CDR3 runs to 16 residues.

The chain uses TRBV18 and TRBJ2-1; 8 bases fit TRBD2. Per the germline V gene, CDR1 is KGHSH and CDR2 is LQKENI. The CDR3 loop spans 15 amino acids. Losses at the gene ends were 2 bases for V and 8 bases for J; bases not matched to a gene: 8. In nucleotides, the CDR3 is TGTGCCAGCTCACCAATTATAGCGGGACGTCATGAGCAGTTCTTC. It yields the protein CASSPIIAGRHEQFF.

The chain joins TRBV30 to TRBJ2-2; 13 bases map to TRBD2. Germline V gives CDR1 GTSNPN, CDR2 SVGIG (reference sequence). This CDR3 comprises 15 residues. The V segment lost 3 bases and the J segment 6 bases; nucleotides outside the gene matches: 4. The CDR3 loop is CAWSRLAGGPGELFF. In DNA, the CDR3 is TGTGCCTGGAGCAGACTAGCGGGAGGCCCCGGGGAGCTGTTTTTT.

V gene TRBV7-2 combines with J gene TRBJ2-1; D perhaps matches TRBD1 (5 bases). Between the trimmed V and J ends, which lost 2 bases and 8 bases, there was a span of 13 bases. The germline V gene has CDR1 SGHTA and CDR2 FQGNSA. This CDR3 is 14 amino acids long. CDR3 protein: CASSLTKGHYEQFF. The DNA for the CDR3 is TGTGCCAGCAGCTTAACGAAGGGGCACTATGAGCAGTTCTTC. The full variable domain, in which reference TRBV7-2 and TRBJ2-1 provide the parts outside the CDR3, is GAGVSQSPSNKVTEKGKDVELRCDPISGHTALYWYRQSLGQGLEFLIYFQGNSAPDKSGLPSDRFSAERTGGSVSTLTIQRTQQEDSAVYLCASSLTKGHYEQFFGPGTRLTVL.

The chain carries TRBV7-9 and TRBJ2-5, with TRBD1 matching over 10 bases. V lost 5 bases, J lost 1 base, and 4 bases stayed unmatched. This CDR3 region has 15 residues. CDR1 and CDR2 (germline): SEHNR, FQNEAQ (reference sequence). The CDR3 nucleotides read TGTGCCAGCAGCGTTGGGACAGGGGCCCAAGAGACCCAGTACTTC. Amino acid sequence: CASSVGTGAQETQYF.

Of note for this clone: The same CDR3 arises from other DNA sequences in this sample as well. V and J are TRBV30 and TRBJ1-1; D gene uncertain. The V end was cut by 0 bases, the J end by 0 bases, with 5 bases between. The CDR3 totals 13 residues. In germline, CDR1 is GTSNPN, CDR2 SVGIG (reference sequence). The CDR3 DNA reads as TGTGCCTGGAGTGTCGGTTTGAACACTGAAGCTTTCTTT. This translates into CAWSVGLNTEAFF.

This clone was counted a single time. CDR3 sequence: CASSQSRLAGGLNEQFF. CDR3 nucleotides: TGTGCCAGCAGCCAGTCTCGACTAGCGGGAGGCCTCAATGAGCAGTTCTTC. V is TRBV14 and J is TRBJ2-1, with 13 positions matching TRBD2. The CDR3 length is 17 residues. CDR1 is SGHDN and CDR2 is FVKESK in the germline V gene. Trimming removed 3 bases from V and 6 bases from J; junction bases left unmatched: 8.

J is TRBJ1-5 and V is TRBV6-1, with TRBD1 as a possible D gene (5 bases). The V end was cut by 5 bases, the J end by 2 bases, with 10 bases between. Germline V CDR1 and CDR2: MNHNS, SASEGT. This CDR3 region has 14 residues. The CDR3 region is CASSWGGGNQPQHF. The CDR3 DNA reads as TGTGCCAGCAGTTGGGGAGGGGGCAATCAGCCCCAGCATTTT.

The chain has TRBV5-6 and TRBJ2-1, with 7 nucleotides matching TRBD1. CDR3 size: 16 residues. From germline, CDR1 is SGHDT and CDR2 YYEEEE. V dropped 5 bases and J dropped 4; count of bases not matched to a gene: 12. The DNA of the CDR3 is TGTGCCAGCAGGCGTCCGGGACAGACTTCTTACAATGAGCAGTTCTTC. It encodes CASRRPGQTSYNEQFF.

Written as DNA, the CDR3 is TGTGCCAGCTTAGACAGGAGCTATGGCTACACCTTC. It encodes CASLDRSYGYTF. The chain couples TRBV18 to TRBJ1-2; D is perhaps TRBD1 (6 bases). V dropped 7 bases and J dropped 4 bases, with 10 bases sitting between them. CDR1 and CDR2 (germline): KGHSH, LQKENI. The CDR3 consists of 12 residues.

About this clone: Different DNA sequences within this sample yield the same CDR3. The J gene is TRBJ2-7, the V gene TRBV15; D ambiguous. CDR3 length equals 12 residues. Per the germline V gene, CDR1 is LNHNV and CDR2 is YYDKDF (reference sequence). V shed 3 bases and J shed 3 bases, with 6 bases lying between them. The CDR3 DNA reads as TGTGCCACCAGCAGGAGTAGCTACGAGCAGTACTTC. Amino acids: CATSRSSYEQYF.

The chain links TRBV28 to TRBJ2-3; D might be TRBD1 (6 bases). This CDR3 region has 13 residues. The V gene lost 4 bases and the J gene lost 6 bases, with 11 bases spanning the gap. Germline CDR1 reads MDHEN; CDR2 reads SYDVKM. Written as DNA, the CDR3 is TGTGCCAGCAGTTCAGGGGATAGGGATACGCAGTATTTT. This gives the protein CASSSGDRDTQYF.

The J gene is TRBJ2-2, the V gene TRBV5-1; 7 positions match TRBD1. Germline V gene data show CDR1 as SGHRS and CDR2 as YFSETQ. The J segment lost 0 bases and the V segment lost 7 bases, leaving 6 bases of the junction unmatched. This CDR3 has 15 amino acids. The CDR3 region has the DNA TGCGCCAGCGAACAGGGGCCATCGAACACCGGGGAGCTGTTTTTT. Its translation: CASEQGPSNTGELFF.

This clone was seen a few times. The chain carries TRBV7-9 and TRBJ1-5; tentative D call: TRBD1 (6 bases). The ends were cut back, 5 bases at V and 6 bases at J, with 20 bases in the middle. Germline V gene sequence: CDR1 SEHNR, CDR2 FQNEAQ (reference sequence). CDR3 size: 16 residues. Here the CDR3 reads CASSQTPGAGGQPQHF. In DNA form, the CDR3 reads TGTGCCAGCAGCCAAACTCCAGGGGCCGGGGGTCAGCCCCAGCATTTT.

V is TRBV7-8 and J is TRBJ1-4, with TRBD1 matching 9 bases. CDR3 length: 15 residues. In germline, CDR1 is SGHVS, CDR2 FQNEAQ. V lost 3 bases, J lost 8 bases, and 7 bases stayed unmatched. In DNA form, the CDR3 reads TGTGCCAGCAGCTTCTTTACAGGGGGCCCCGAAAAACTGTTTTTT. This encodes CASSFFTGGPEKLFF. Looking up the rest from reference TRBV7-8 and TRBJ1-4 gives the full variable domain: GAGVSQSPRYKVAKRGQDVALRCDPISGHVSLFWYQQALGQGPEFLTYFQNEAQLDKSGLPSDRFFAERPEGSVSTLKIQRTQQEDSAVYLCASSFFTGGPEKLFFGSGTQLSVL.